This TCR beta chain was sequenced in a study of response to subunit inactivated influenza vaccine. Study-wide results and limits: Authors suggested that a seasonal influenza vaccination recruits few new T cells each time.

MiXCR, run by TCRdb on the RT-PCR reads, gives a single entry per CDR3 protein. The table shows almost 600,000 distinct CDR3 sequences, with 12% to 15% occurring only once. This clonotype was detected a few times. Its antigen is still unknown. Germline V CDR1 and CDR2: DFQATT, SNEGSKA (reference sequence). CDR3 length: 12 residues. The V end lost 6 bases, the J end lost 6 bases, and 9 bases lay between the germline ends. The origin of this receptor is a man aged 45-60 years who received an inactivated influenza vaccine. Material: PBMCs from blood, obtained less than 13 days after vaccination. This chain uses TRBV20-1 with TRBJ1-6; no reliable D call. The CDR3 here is CSASQLNSPLHF. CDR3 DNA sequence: TGCAGTGCGAGCCAGCTTAATTCACCCCTCCACTTT.